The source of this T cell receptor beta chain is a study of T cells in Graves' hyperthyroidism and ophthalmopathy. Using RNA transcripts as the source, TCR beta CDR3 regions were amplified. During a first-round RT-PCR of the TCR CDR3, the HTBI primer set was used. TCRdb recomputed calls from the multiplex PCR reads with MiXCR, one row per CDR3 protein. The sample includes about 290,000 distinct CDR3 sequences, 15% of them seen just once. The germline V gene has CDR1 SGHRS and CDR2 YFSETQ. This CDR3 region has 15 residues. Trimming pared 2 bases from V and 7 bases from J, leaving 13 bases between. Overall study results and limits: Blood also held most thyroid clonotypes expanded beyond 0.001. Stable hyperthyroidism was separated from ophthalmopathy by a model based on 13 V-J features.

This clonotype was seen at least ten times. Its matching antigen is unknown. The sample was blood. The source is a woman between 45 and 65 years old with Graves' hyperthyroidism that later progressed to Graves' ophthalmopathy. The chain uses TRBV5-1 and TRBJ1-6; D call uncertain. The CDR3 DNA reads TGCGCCAGCAGCTTAGCGGACGGACTAAATTCACCCCTCCACTTT. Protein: CASSLADGLNSPLHF.